One sample yielded the 2 T cell receptor beta chains listed below, sequenced in a study of control samples from healthy donors and cancer patients. This table comes from immunoSEQ multiplex PCR, and its TCRdb copy is limited to in-frame clones, with some not included. The repertoire holds some 22,000 clones, roughly 84% seen once, with roughly 23% in the top ten. The sample consisted of PBMCs. The receptors here all came from a man in his 60s with colorectal cancer.

The J gene is TRBJ1-5, the V gene TRBV6-1, with D possibly matching TRBD1 (5 bases). Deletions cut 3 bases from V and 0 bases from J, with 9 bases between. The CDR3 spans 15 residues. Germline V gene sequence: CDR1 MNHNS, CDR2 SASEGT. The CDR3 DNA reads as TGTGCCAGCAGTGAGGGGGACTATAGCAATCAGCCCCAGCATTTT. Its protein is CASSEGDYSNQPQHF.

This chain connects TRBV10-1 to TRBJ1-1, with D possibly TRBD1 on 5 matching bases. Per germline, CDR1 WNHNN and CDR2 SYGVQD (reference sequence). The V end lost 5 bases, the J end lost 7 bases, and 11 bases lay between the germline ends. The CDR3 length is 12 residues. CDR3 nucleotides: TGCGCCAGCAGTTGGACATTTAGTGAAGCTTTCTTT. Residues: CASSWTFSEAFF.